Each of the 13 T cell receptor beta chains below was sequenced from the same sample in a study of blood T cell repertoires in COVID-19. Using immunoSEQ multiplex PCR, the repertoire was profiled, and TCRdb retains in-frame clones only, with some absent. The profile shows approximately 190,000 clones, around 77% of them singletons. Specimen: peripheral blood. These receptors originate from a man aged 55 to 70 with active or convalescent COVID-19.

CDR3 nucleotide sequence: TGTGCCAGCAGCTTGGGCGGCGACTGGTACAATGAGCAGTTCTTC. This gives the protein CASSLGGDWYNEQFF. V is TRBV5-8 and J is TRBJ2-1; unclear D gene. There are 15 residues in the CDR3. Trimming took 0 bases from V and 4 from J, leaving 11 bases between them. From germline, CDR1 is SGHTS and CDR2 YDEGEE. Using reference TRBV5-8 and TRBJ2-1 for the parts outside the CDR3, the full variable domain is EAGVTQSPTHLIKTRGQQATLRCSPISGHTSVYWYQQALGLGLQFLLWYDEGEERNRGNFPPRFSGRQFPNYSSELNVNALELEDSALYLCASSLGGDWYNEQFFGPGTRLTVL.

V is TRBV3-1 (or the pseudogene TRBV3-2) and J is TRBJ1-5; D is unresolved. The CDR3 loop spans 12 amino acids. Germline CDR1 is LGHDT and CDR2 is YNNKEL (reference sequence). Trimming stripped 7 bases from V and 9 bases from J, with 13 bases between. The CDR3 sequence is CASIVRSVPQHF. The CDR3 DNA is TGTGCCAGCATCGTTCGGTCCGTGCCCCAGCATTTT.

As for this clone: A read error may account for a junction end that differs from germline. The chain combines TRBV9 with TRBJ2-2, with 8 bases fitting TRBD2. Germline loops: CDR1 SGDLS, CDR2 YYNGEE. The CDR3 has 18 residues. For the CDR3, the DNA is TGTGCCAGCAGCCCCTCCTGGGTTGGTAGCGGGAACCCCGGGGAGCTGTTTTTT. Its protein is CASSPSWVGSGNPGELFF.

The chain joins TRBV5-1 to TRBJ1-1; weak D call: TRBD1 (5 bases). V lost 0 bases, J lost 0 bases, and 12 bases lay in between. CDR1 and CDR2 from the germline V gene are SGHRS and YFSETQ. This CDR3 is built from 16 residues. The CDR3 bases are TGCGCCAGCAGCTTGGCCGGTGGAGGGGTGAACACTGAAGCTTTCTTT. It is translated as CASSLAGGGVNTEAFF.

This clone was detected only once. As DNA, the CDR3 is TGTGCCAGCAGCCCCACGGCCCAGGGAAGGGCCTCACTGTTTTTT. Its translation: CASSPTAQGRASLFF. The J gene is TRBJ1-4, the V gene TRBV28; tentatively, D is TRBD1 (5 bases). Germline V gene lookup returns CDR1 MDHEN and CDR2 SYDVKM. With 6 bases removed from V and 13 bases from J, the gap between germline ends came to 24 bases. The CDR3 length is 15 residues.

The V and J genes are TRBV4-2 and TRBJ1-6; 7 bases are shared with TRBD1. CDR3 size: 15 residues. The trim removed 4 bases at V and 14 bases at J, leaving 14 bases unmatched. CDR1 and CDR2 from the germline V gene are LGHNA and YNFKEQ. For the CDR3, the DNA is TGTGCCAGCAGCCCCGACGGGACAGCTGAGAGGGCCCTCCACTTT. It yields the protein CASSPDGTAERALHF.

The chain combines TRBV4-2 with TRBJ2-5; TRBD2 is a possible D gene (5 bases). CDR3 length: 15 residues. Germline CDR1 is LGHNA and CDR2 is YNFKEQ. The ends were cut back, 0 bases at V and 4 bases at J, with 12 bases in the middle. This CDR3 is CASSQDRLAPETQYF. CDR3 DNA: TGTGCCAGCAGCCAAGATCGGCTAGCCCCAGAGACCCAGTACTTC.

The genes are TRBV9 and TRBJ2-2, with 7 bases lining up with TRBD2. The CDR3 runs to 15 residues. The germline V gene encodes CDR1 SGDLS and CDR2 YYNGEE. V shed 0 bases and J 5 bases; nucleotides not matched to a gene: 4. The CDR3 spells CASSVGGSGTGELFF. The CDR3 nucleotides are TGTGCCAGCAGCGTAGGCGGGAGCGGAACCGGGGAGCTGTTTTTT.

This clone was found a few times. Sequence at one end of the junction differs from germline and may be a read error. The chain carries TRBV7-9 and TRBJ2-7, with 10 bases matching TRBD2. Germline CDR1 and CDR2: SEHNR and FQNEAQ (reference sequence). The CDR3 is made up of 13 amino acids. The CDR3 nucleotides are TGTGCCAGCAGCTTGGGGACTAGCGTCGCGGGGCACTTC. Translation: CASSLGTSVAGHF.

This chain links TRBV5-5 with TRBJ2-5; 9 nucleotides match TRBD2. Germline loops: CDR1 SGHKS, CDR2 YYEKEE (reference sequence). V was clipped by 2 bases and J by 4 bases; unmatched bases: 9. The length of the CDR3 is 16 residues. The CDR3 reads CASSFGGRASRETQYF. The CDR3 DNA reads TGTGCCAGCAGCTTTGGCGGGAGGGCCTCTCGAGAGACCCAGTACTTC.

This clone was detected only a few times. The chain uses TRBV4-3 and TRBJ2-7; tentatively, D is TRBD2 (7 bases). CDR3 size: 14 residues. In germline, CDR1 is LGHNA, CDR2 YSLEER. V was clipped by 4 bases and J by 2 bases, with 12 bases between them. In nucleotides, the CDR3 is TGCGCCAGCAGCCCGGGGGGCGGGACCTACGAGCAGTACTTC. It specifies CASSPGGGTYEQYF.

The V gene is TRBV19, the J gene TRBJ1-1, with 8 bases identical to TRBD1. CDR1 LNHDA and CDR2 SQIVND come from the germline V gene (reference sequence). With V trimmed by 8 bases and J by 2 bases, 13 bases remained unmatched. The CDR3 runs 16 residues. CDR3 in amino acids: CASRFDDRGPNTEAFF. The CDR3 DNA reads as TGTGCCAGTCGTTTTGACGACAGGGGCCCCAACACTGAAGCTTTCTTT.

This chain links TRBV7-3 with TRBJ2-3; weak D call: TRBD1 (6 bases). Trimming left V 4 bases short and J 0 bases short, with 11 bases between. Germline CDR1 is SGHTA and CDR2 is FQGTGA. CDR3 length equals 15 residues. CDR3 region: CASSSQGLSTDTQYF. The CDR3 region has the DNA TGTGCCAGCAGCTCACAGGGTCTTAGCACAGATACGCAGTATTTT.